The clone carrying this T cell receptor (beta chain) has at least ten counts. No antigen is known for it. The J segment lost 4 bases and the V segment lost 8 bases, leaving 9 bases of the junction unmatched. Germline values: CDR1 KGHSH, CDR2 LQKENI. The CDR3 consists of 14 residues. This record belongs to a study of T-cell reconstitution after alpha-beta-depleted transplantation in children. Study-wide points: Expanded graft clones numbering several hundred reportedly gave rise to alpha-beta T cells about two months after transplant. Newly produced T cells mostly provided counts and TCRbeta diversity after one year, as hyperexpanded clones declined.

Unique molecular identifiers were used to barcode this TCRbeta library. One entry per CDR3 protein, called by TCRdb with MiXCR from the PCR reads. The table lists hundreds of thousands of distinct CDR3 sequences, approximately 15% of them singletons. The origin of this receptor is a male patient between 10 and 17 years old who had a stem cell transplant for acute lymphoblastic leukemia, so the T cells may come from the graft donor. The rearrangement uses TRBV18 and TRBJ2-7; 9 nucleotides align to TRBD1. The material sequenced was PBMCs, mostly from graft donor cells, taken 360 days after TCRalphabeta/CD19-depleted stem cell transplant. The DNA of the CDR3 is TGTGCCAGCAGTCCCGGACAGGGGACTTACGAGCAGTACTTC. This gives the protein CASSPGQGTYEQYF. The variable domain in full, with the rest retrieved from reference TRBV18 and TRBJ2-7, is NAGVMQNPRHLVRRRGQEARLRCSPMKGHSHVYWYRQLPEEGLKFMVYLQKENIIDESGMPKERFSAEFPKEGPSILRIQQVVRGDSAAYFCASSPGQGTYEQYFGPGTRLTVT.